A selection of T cell receptor beta chains follows, all from one sample in a study of Ad26.COV2.S vaccination and SARS-CoV-2 variants. Clones were sequenced by immunoSEQ multiplex PCR, and TCRdb holds only the in-frame ones, with some missing. The table lists about 350,000 clones, about 90% of them singletons. The input for sequencing was peripheral blood, taken after recovery from COVID-19. These receptors were taken from a human donor who had recovered from COVID-19. CDR3s leave out the opening cysteine and the closing phenylalanine or tryptophan. The order of the fields is CDR3 protein, V gene, J gene.

ASSANQGTGETQY,TRBV25-1,TRBJ2-5
ASGGTGETQY,TRBV7-6,TRBJ2-5
ASSPPVGQGLANEKLF,TRBV18,TRBJ1-4
ASSIVLILNTGELF,TRBV19,TRBJ2-2
ASSLGSYEQY,TRBV11-2,TRBJ2-7
ASSGDSNTGELF,TRBV2,TRBJ2-2
ASSYVQGDPTNEKLF,TRBV6-2/TRBV6-3,TRBJ1-4
ASSIGTGYT,TRBV12-3/TRBV12-4,TRBJ1-2
ASSNDRGLNTEAF,TRBV6-5,TRBJ1-1
ASSVSVNTEAF,TRBV9,TRBJ1-1
ASSLLQGANYGYT,TRBV5-1,TRBJ1-2
ASSLQMAWDRPLPYSYEQY,TRBV6-6,TRBJ2-7
ASSGGDEQY,TRBV9,TRBJ2-7
ASSSRSGQGAYEQY,TRBV7-6,TRBJ2-7
ASSQGPTRGEQF,TRBV4-3,TRBJ2-1
ATPLWGIFGNTIY,TRBV21-1,TRBJ1-3
SVYRPGTDTQY,TRBV29-1,TRBJ2-3
ASSLGLKGAGTEAF,TRBV13,TRBJ1-1
ASSDSGRQGKIGYT,TRBV6-4,TRBJ1-2
ASSTGGGWGYT,TRBV6-5,TRBJ1-2
ASSGRGGTNTGELF,TRBV2,TRBJ2-2
ASSLVGQLSAKNIQY,TRBV7-2,TRBJ2-4
AVDRGGYGYT,TRBV12-3/TRBV12-4,TRBJ1-2
AISGAEGANNEQF,TRBV10-3,TRBJ2-1